One and the same sample provided the 32 T cell receptor beta chains below, sequenced in a study of blood T cell repertoires in COVID-19. Clones were sequenced by immunoSEQ multiplex PCR, and TCRdb holds only the in-frame ones, with some missing. The sample shows roughly 100,000 clones, roughly four fifths of them seen only once. The sample was peripheral blood. Every receptor here comes from a woman aged 70-85 years with acute or convalescent COVID-19.

This sequence joins TRBV19 and TRBJ1-4; D perhaps matches TRBD1 (5 bases). The CDR3 loop spans 14 amino acids. Trimming removed 8 bases from V and 7 bases from J, with 17 bases in between. Germline CDR1 and CDR2: LNHDA and SQIVND (reference sequence). The CDR3 spells CASGPGVLTEKLFF. CDR3 in DNA: TGTGCCAGTGGACCGGGGGTTCTAACTGAAAAACTGTTTTTT.

V and J are TRBV3-1 (or the pseudogene TRBV3-2) and TRBJ2-2; possible D gene TRBD1, 6 bases. The V and J ends lost 3 bases and 5 bases respectively, with 10 bases between them. CDR3 length: 14 amino acids. From germline, CDR1 is LGHDT and CDR2 YNNKEL (reference sequence). CDR3 residues: CASSHLQGTGELFF. CDR3 sequence (DNA): TGTGCCAGCAGCCACCTACAGGGAACCGGGGAGCTGTTTTTT.

The genes are TRBV18 and TRBJ2-7, with D unresolved. The germline V gene encodes CDR1 KGHSH and CDR2 LQKENI. This CDR3 has 15 amino acids. Trimming took off 3 bases at V and 5 bases at J, with 17 bases between the two ends. The CDR3 sequence is CASSPERPPRNEQYF. The CDR3 DNA is TGTGCCAGCTCACCGGAGAGACCTCCCCGGAACGAGCAGTACTTC.

The rearrangement joins TRBV6-5 to TRBJ1-6; the match to TRBD1 covers 8 bases. The CDR3 has 14 residues. The junction had 6 bases not matched to a gene; V was cut back by 7 bases and J by 7 bases. Germline V gives CDR1 MNHEY, CDR2 SVGAGI. CDR3 protein: CASTPRQGNSPLHF. The DNA for the CDR3 is TGTGCCAGCACCCCCCGACAGGGGAATTCACCCCTCCACTTT.

The gene calls are TRBV5-6 and TRBJ1-1; tentatively, D is TRBD1 (6 bases). The germline V gene has CDR1 SGHDT and CDR2 YYEEEE. The CDR3 spans 13 residues. Between the trimmed V and J ends, which lost 4 bases and 4 bases, there was a span of 11 bases. The CDR3 sequence: CASSADSFTEAFF. CDR3 in DNA: TGTGCCAGCAGCGCGGACAGTTTCACTGAAGCTTTCTTT.

This clone has only a few counts. The J gene is TRBJ1-1, the V gene TRBV6-1; D remains unclear. Germline values: CDR1 MNHNS, CDR2 SASEGT. This CDR3 comprises 15 residues. V was trimmed by 0 bases and J by 3 bases, leaving 11 bases between them. CDR3: CASSEALAGYTEAFF. The CDR3 coding sequence is TGTGCCAGCAGTGAAGCCCTCGCCGGGTACACTGAAGCTTTCTTT.

This clone has only one observation. The chain carries TRBV10-2 and TRBJ2-3, with 8 bases that match TRBD2. The germline V gene encodes CDR1 WSHSY and CDR2 SAAADI. Trimming removed 2 bases from V and 2 bases from J; junction bases left unmatched: 9. The CDR3 contains 17 residues. The CDR3 coding sequence is TGCGCCAGCAGTGAGGCGGGGGGCGTCTGGGTCACAGATACGCAGTATTTT. The encoded protein is CASSEAGGVWVTDTQYF.

V gene TRBV5-5 combines with J gene TRBJ2-3, with a weak D call TRBD1 (6 bases). This CDR3 is 13 amino acids long. Germline V gene data show CDR1 as SGHKS and CDR2 as YYEKEE (reference sequence). The ends were cut back, 5 bases at V and 4 bases at J, with 11 bases in the middle. The CDR3 bases are TGTGCCAGCAGTTCTACAGGGTCAGATACGCAGTATTTT. It encodes CASSSTGSDTQYF. The full variable domain, with the rest looked up from reference TRBV5-5 and TRBJ2-3, is DAGVTQSPTHLIKTRGQQVTLRCSPISGHKSVSWYQQVLGQGPQFIFQYYEKEERGRGNFPDRFSARQFPNYSSELNVNALLLGDSALYLCASSSTGSDTQYFGPGTRLTVL.

This clone was counted only a few times. The chain recombines TRBV11-2 with TRBJ1-2, with D tentatively TRBD1 (6 bases). The V gene lost 7 bases and the J gene lost 6 bases, with 12 bases spanning the gap. Looked up from germline, CDR1 is SGHAT and CDR2 is FQNNGV. The CDR3 contains 12 residues. CDR3 amino acids: CASTPQGHGYTF. CDR3 DNA: TGTGCCAGCACGCCTCAGGGGCATGGCTACACCTTC.

This clone has just a few counts. This rearrangement joins TRBV30 to TRBJ1-4, with D possibly matching TRBD1 (6 bases). Germline-derived CDR1 and CDR2 are GTSNPN and SVGIG (reference sequence). CDR3 size: 15 residues. Trimming left V 5 bases short and J 0 bases short, with 13 bases between. CDR3 in amino acids: CAWGPRGTTNEKLFF. The CDR3 DNA reads as TGTGCCTGGGGACCCAGGGGAACAACTAATGAAAAACTGTTTTTT.

The rearrangement joins TRBV5-6 to TRBJ1-4; TRBD1 matches 8 bases. The V segment lost 4 bases and the J segment 8 bases; nucleotides outside the gene matches: 4. The CDR3 covers 13 residues. Germline CDR1 SGHDT, CDR2 YYEEEE. CDR3 coding DNA: TGTGCCAGCAGCCACGGGACAGGCGAAAAACTGTTTTTT. Protein: CASSHGTGEKLFF.

The V call is TRBV4-1, the J call TRBJ2-3, with 9 nucleotides matching TRBD2. The ends lost 0 bases at V and 2 bases at J; junction bases unmatched: 9. Germline CDR1 is MGHRA and CDR2 is YSYEKL. The CDR3 runs 18 residues. CDR3 DNA: TGCGCCAGCAGCCAAGACCTTCATAGCGGGAGATACACAGATACGCAGTATTTT. Its translation is CASSQDLHSGRYTDTQYF.

V usage is TRBV7-2 and J usage is TRBJ2-2; 7 nucleotides agree with TRBD2. CDR3 length equals 11 residues. Germline V gene sequence: CDR1 SGHTA, CDR2 FQGNSA. The ends lost 8 bases at V and 14 bases at J; junction bases unmatched: 8. CDR3 residues: CASSGGTLLFF. CDR3 DNA sequence: TGTGCCAGCTCCGGGGGGACCCTACTGTTTTTT.

This clone was seen only a few times. V is TRBV11-2 and J is TRBJ1-3; tentative D call: TRBD1 (6 bases). The CDR3 loop spans 16 amino acids. CDR1 and CDR2 (germline): SGHAT, FQNNGV. Trimming pared 5 bases from V and 0 bases from J, leaving 14 bases between. The CDR3 protein is CASSPRTVYSGNTIYF. The CDR3 DNA follows: TGTGCCAGCAGCCCCAGGACAGTGTACTCTGGAAACACCATATATTTT. Combining the CDR3 with reference TRBV11-2 and TRBJ1-3 gives the whole variable domain EAGVAQSPRYKIIEKRQSVAFWCNPISGHATLYWYQQILGQGPKLLIQFQNNGVVDDSQLPKDRFSAERLKGVDSTLKIQPAKLEDSAVYLCASSPRTVYSGNTIYFGEGSWLTVV.

This clone was detected a few times. The chain carries TRBV5-6 and TRBJ1-4; D not certain. CDR3 length: 15 amino acids. Germline V CDR1 and CDR2: SGHDT, YYEEEE. Trimming left V 2 bases short and J 5 bases short, with 13 bases between. CDR3 sequence: CASSFIRTGNEKLFF. CDR3 nucleotide sequence: TGTGCCAGCAGCTTTATTCGGACGGGGAATGAAAAACTGTTTTTT. The complete variable domain, with remaining parts taken from reference TRBV5-6 and TRBJ1-4, reads DAGVTQSPTHLIKTRGQQVTLRCSPKSGHDTVSWYQQALGQGPQFIFQYYEEEERQRGNFPDRFSGHQFPNYSSELNVNALLLGDSALYLCASSFIRTGNEKLFFGSGTQLSVL.

V and J are TRBV19 and TRBJ2-3; 7 bases align to TRBD2. J lost 1 base, V lost 5 bases, and 9 bases had no gene match. The germline CDR1 and CDR2 sequences are LNHDA and SQIVND (reference sequence). This CDR3 region has 16 residues. The CDR3 spells CASSLPWAGGTDTQYF. CDR3 DNA sequence: TGTGCCAGTAGTCTTCCCTGGGCGGGAGGCACAGATACGCAGTATTTT. Variable domain in full (rest from reference TRBV19 and TRBJ2-3): DGGITQSPKYLFRKEGQNVTLSCEQNLNHDAMYWYRQDPGQGLRLIYYSQIVNDFQKGDIAEGYSVSREKKESFPLTVTSAQKNPTAFYLCASSLPWAGGTDTQYFGPGTRLTVL.

The V call is TRBV4-1, the J call TRBJ2-3; TRBD1 might be the D (5 bases). The CDR3 totals 18 residues. V lost 0 bases and J 3 bases, leaving 19 bases between the germline ends. CDR1 MGHRA and CDR2 YSYEKL come from the germline V gene. This CDR3 is CASSQDWGWGPETDTQYF. The CDR3, as DNA: TGCGCCAGCAGCCAAGATTGGGGATGGGGCCCCGAAACAGATACGCAGTATTTT.

This clone has a count of ten or more. This sequence joins TRBV28 and TRBJ1-1; TRBD1 is a possible D gene (5 bases). This CDR3 comprises 15 residues. Trimming removed 1 base from V and 1 base from J, with 10 bases in between. Germline V gene lookup returns CDR1 MDHEN and CDR2 SYDVKM. CDR3 DNA sequence: TGTGCCAGCAGTTTATTGGGGGGAGCGAACACTGAAGCTTTCTTT. Encoded protein: CASSLLGGANTEAFF.

V is TRBV5-1 and J is TRBJ2-5, with 12 bases that match TRBD1. The germline CDR1 and CDR2 sequences are SGHRS and YFSETQ. V lost 4 bases, J lost 4 bases, and 8 bases stayed unmatched. This CDR3 is 16 amino acids long. In DNA, the CDR3 is TGCGCCAGCAGCGGAGCCGGGACAGGGGGCAGAGAGACCCAGTACTTC. Amino acids: CASSGAGTGGRETQYF.

This clone was observed a handful of times. J is TRBJ2-7 and V is TRBV19, with 8 bases identical to TRBD1. The CDR3 totals 16 residues. From germline, CDR1 is LNHDA and CDR2 SQIVND (reference sequence). V shed 6 bases, J shed 2 bases, and the junction held 12 bases outside the gene matches. The CDR3 DNA sequence: TGTGCCAGTAGATCTACCGGGACAGGTACGGCCTACGAGCAGTACTTC. This sequence encodes CASRSTGTGTAYEQYF.

The rearrangement links TRBV12-5 to TRBJ1-4, with D maybe TRBD1 (6 bases). CDR3 length: 14 residues. V lost 1 base and J 5 bases, leaving 8 bases between the germline ends. Germline assignment: CDR1 LGHNT and CDR2 FRNRAP. This CDR3 reads CASGLGQGNEKLFF. The CDR3 nucleotides read TGTGCTAGTGGTTTGGGGCAGGGGAATGAAAAACTGTTTTTT.

The chain links TRBV19 to TRBJ1-2; D ambiguous. V gave up 5 bases and J gave up 2 bases, with 12 bases separating them. The CDR3 covers 14 residues. Germline CDR1 is LNHDA and CDR2 is SQIVND (reference sequence). CDR3 residues: CASSPLARNYGYTF. DNA for the CDR3: TGTGCCAGTAGTCCCCTCGCCAGAAACTATGGCTACACCTTC.

The rearrangement links TRBV28 to TRBJ1-4; a possible D gene is TRBD1 (6 bases). This CDR3 has 16 residues. The germline V gene encodes CDR1 MDHEN and CDR2 SYDVKM. The germline V and J ends were trimmed by 7 bases and 0 bases, with 15 bases remaining between them. In DNA form, the CDR3 reads TGTGCCAGCACCCACCCCGGGACATCAACTAATGAAAAACTGTTTTTT. Encoded protein: CASTHPGTSTNEKLFF.

The chain combines TRBV7-2 with TRBJ1-6, with TRBD1 as a possible D gene (6 bases). V was pared by 5 bases and J by 5 bases, with 16 bases between. The CDR3 is 16 amino acids. Germline CDR1 is SGHTA and CDR2 is FQGNSA. CDR3 region: CASSETGSINNSPLHF. As DNA, the CDR3 is TGTGCCAGCAGCGAAACAGGGTCTATCAATAATTCACCCCTCCACTTT.

This chain joins TRBV10-3 and TRBJ1-3; no firm D call. V was shortened by 2 bases and J by 0 bases, with 8 bases between the two germline ends. CDR3 length: 15 residues. CDR1 and CDR2 from the germline V gene are ENHRY and SYGVKD. CDR3 sequence reads: CAISEETTSGNTIYF. The CDR3 DNA reads as TGTGCCATCAGTGAGGAAACAACCTCTGGAAACACCATATATTTT.

The rearrangement joins TRBV20-1 to TRBJ1-1; D uncertain. The ends were cut back, 3 bases at V and 0 bases at J, with 8 bases in the middle. The length of the CDR3 is 13 residues. Looked up from germline, CDR1 is DFQATT and CDR2 is SNEGSKA (reference sequence). As DNA, the CDR3 is TGCAGTGCTAGTCTTGACATGAACACTGAAGCTTTCTTT. Translation gives CSASLDMNTEAFF.

The V and J genes are TRBV20-1 and TRBJ1-2, with 7 bases matching TRBD1. The CDR3 runs to 16 residues. J was trimmed by 4 bases and V by 3 bases; bases with no gene match: 14. In germline, CDR1 is DFQATT, CDR2 SNEGSKA (reference sequence). The CDR3 here is CSASLLGQVSSYGYTF. In DNA, the CDR3 is TGCAGTGCTAGTCTACTCGGACAGGTCTCCTCCTATGGCTACACCTTC.

The chain carries TRBV19 and TRBJ1-1; 7 bases line up with TRBD1. V trimming: 5 bases; J trimming: 3 bases; junction bases outside the gene matches: 15. Germline-derived CDR1 and CDR2 are LNHDA and SQIVND (reference sequence). This CDR3 is 17 amino acids long. CDR3 region: CASSPPPRQGWYTEAFF. The DNA for the CDR3 is TGTGCCAGTAGTCCCCCACCTAGACAGGGATGGTACACTGAAGCTTTCTTT.

The V call is TRBV7-9, the J call TRBJ1-2, with a tentative D call TRBD1 (5 bases). Trimming took off 5 bases at V and 2 bases at J, with 12 bases between the two ends. The CDR3 has 14 residues. Germline CDR1 SEHNR, CDR2 FQNEAQ (reference sequence). The CDR3 loop reads CASSIQASNYGYTF. The CDR3, as DNA: TGTGCCAGCAGCATACAGGCTTCCAACTATGGCTACACCTTC.

The rearrangement links TRBV5-5 to TRBJ1-4, with D unclear. The germline V and J ends were trimmed by 0 bases and 5 bases, with 8 bases remaining between them. Germline CDR1 reads SGHKS; CDR2 reads YYEKEE (reference sequence). The CDR3 sequence is 14 residues long. The CDR3 DNA reads as TGTGCCAGCAGCTTGGGGGGAGTAAATGAAAAACTGTTTTTT. Residues: CASSLGGVNEKLFF.

The chain joins TRBV6-2 or TRBV6-3 to TRBJ1-2, with D perhaps matching TRBD1 (5 bases). The CDR3 extends over 14 amino acids. Germline V gives CDR1 MNHEY, CDR2 SVGEGT. The ends were cut back, 6 bases at V and 8 bases at J, with 19 bases in the middle. The CDR3 sequence is CASSATQGIGGYTF. The CDR3 DNA reads TGTGCCAGCAGCGCCACCCAGGGAATAGGCGGCTACACCTTC.

This chain joins TRBV6-5 and TRBJ1-1, with a possible D match to TRBD1 (6 bases). The CDR3 contains 15 residues. V was trimmed by 2 bases and J by 1 base, leaving 11 bases between them. Germline V lookup: CDR1 MNHEY, CDR2 SVGAGI. CDR3 bases: TGTGCCAGCAGTTACCGTGTGGACAGGAACACTGAAGCTTTCTTT. It encodes CASSYRVDRNTEAFF.